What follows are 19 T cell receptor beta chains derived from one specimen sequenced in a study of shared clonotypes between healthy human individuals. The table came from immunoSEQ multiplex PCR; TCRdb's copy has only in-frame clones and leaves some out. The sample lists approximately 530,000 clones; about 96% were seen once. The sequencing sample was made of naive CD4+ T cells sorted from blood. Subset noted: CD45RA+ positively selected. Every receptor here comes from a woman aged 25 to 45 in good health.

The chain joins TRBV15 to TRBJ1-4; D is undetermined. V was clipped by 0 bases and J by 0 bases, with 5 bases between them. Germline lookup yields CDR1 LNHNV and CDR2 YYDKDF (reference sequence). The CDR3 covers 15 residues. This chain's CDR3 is CATSRDPATNEKLFF. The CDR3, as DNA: TGTGCCACCAGCAGAGATCCGGCAACTAATGAAAAACTGTTTTTT.

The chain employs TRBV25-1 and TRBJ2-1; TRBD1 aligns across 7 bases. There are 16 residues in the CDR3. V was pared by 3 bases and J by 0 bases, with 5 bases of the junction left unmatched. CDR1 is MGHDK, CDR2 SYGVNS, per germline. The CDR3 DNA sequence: TGTGCCAGCAGTGAGTCCCGGGACAGCTCCTACAATGAGCAGTTCTTC. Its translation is CASSESRDSSYNEQFF. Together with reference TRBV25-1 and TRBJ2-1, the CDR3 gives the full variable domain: EADIYQTPRYLVIGTGKKITLECSQTMGHDKMYWYQQDPGMELHLIHYSYGVNSTEKGDLSSESTVSRIRTEHFPLTLESARPSHTSQYLCASSESRDSSYNEQFFGPGTRLTVL.

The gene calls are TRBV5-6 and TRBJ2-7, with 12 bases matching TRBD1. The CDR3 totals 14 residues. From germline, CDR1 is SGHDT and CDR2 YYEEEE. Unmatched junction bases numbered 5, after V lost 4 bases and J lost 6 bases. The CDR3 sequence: CASSRRDRGPEQYF. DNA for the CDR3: TGTGCCAGCAGCCGCCGGGACAGGGGGCCCGAGCAGTACTTC.

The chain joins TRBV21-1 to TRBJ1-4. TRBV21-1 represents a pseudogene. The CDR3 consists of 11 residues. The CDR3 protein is CASSKRRTVFF. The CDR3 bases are TGTGCCAGCAGCAAAAGGAGGACGGTGTTTTTT.

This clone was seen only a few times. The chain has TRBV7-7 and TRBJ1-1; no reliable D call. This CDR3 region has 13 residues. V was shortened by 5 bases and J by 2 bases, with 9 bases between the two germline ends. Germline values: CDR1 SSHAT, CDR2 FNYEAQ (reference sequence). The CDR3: CASSRRSNTEAFF. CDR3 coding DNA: TGTGCCAGCAGCCGACGTTCTAACACTGAAGCTTTCTTT.

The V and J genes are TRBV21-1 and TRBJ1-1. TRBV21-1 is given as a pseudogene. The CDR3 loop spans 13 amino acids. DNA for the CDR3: TGTGCCAGCAGCAGACTCCCGAACACTGAAGCTTTCTTT. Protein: CASSRLPNTEAFF.

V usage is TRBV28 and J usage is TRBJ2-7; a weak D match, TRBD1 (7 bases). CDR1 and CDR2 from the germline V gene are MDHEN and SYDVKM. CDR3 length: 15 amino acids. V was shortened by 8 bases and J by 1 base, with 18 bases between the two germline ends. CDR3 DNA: TGTGCCAGCGCGGGGCAGGGGGTAAGGTCCTACGAGCAGTACTTC. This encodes CASAGQGVRSYEQYF.

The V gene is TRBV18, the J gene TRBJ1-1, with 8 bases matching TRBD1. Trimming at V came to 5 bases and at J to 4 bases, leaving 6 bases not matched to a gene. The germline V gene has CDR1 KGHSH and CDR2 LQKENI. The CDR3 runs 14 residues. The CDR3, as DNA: TGTGCCAGCTCAGCGACAGGGGTGGCCACTGAAGCTTTCTTT. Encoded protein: CASSATGVATEAFF.

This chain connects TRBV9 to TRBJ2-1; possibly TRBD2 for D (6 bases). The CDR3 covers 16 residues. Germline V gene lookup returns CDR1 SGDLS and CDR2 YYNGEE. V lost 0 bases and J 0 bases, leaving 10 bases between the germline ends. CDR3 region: CASSVGREDSYNEQFF. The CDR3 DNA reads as TGTGCCAGCAGCGTAGGGAGGGAGGACTCCTACAATGAGCAGTTCTTC.

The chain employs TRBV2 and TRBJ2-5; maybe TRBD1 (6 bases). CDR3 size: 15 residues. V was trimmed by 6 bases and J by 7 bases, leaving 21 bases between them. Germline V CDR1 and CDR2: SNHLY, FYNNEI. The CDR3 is CASRIRTVPPGTQYF. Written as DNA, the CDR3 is TGTGCCAGCAGGATAAGGACAGTACCGCCGGGGACCCAGTACTTC.

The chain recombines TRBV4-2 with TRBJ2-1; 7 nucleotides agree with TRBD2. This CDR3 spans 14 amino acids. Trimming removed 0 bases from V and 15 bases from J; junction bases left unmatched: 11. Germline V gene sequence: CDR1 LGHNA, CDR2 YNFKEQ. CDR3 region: CASSQDGAAGAPFF. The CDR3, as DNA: TGTGCCAGCAGCCAAGACGGAGCGGCGGGAGCCCCGTTCTTC.

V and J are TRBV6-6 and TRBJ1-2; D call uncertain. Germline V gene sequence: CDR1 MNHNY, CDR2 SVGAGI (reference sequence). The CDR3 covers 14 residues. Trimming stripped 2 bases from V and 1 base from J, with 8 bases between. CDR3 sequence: CASSYAAGNYGYTF. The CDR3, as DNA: TGTGCCAGCAGTTACGCGGCAGGTAACTATGGCTACACCTTC.

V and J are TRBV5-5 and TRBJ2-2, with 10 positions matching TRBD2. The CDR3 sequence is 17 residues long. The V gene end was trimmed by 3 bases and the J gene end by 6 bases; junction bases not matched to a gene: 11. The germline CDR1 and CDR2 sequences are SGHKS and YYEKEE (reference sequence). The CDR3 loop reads CASSWASGRNDPGELFF. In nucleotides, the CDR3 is TGTGCCAGCAGCTGGGCTAGCGGGAGAAATGATCCCGGGGAGCTGTTTTTT.

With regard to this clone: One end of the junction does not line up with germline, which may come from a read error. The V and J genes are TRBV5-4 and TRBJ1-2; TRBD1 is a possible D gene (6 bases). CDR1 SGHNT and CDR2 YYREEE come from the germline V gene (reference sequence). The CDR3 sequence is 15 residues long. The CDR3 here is CASSLAQGGGYGYTF. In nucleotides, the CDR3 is TGTGCCAGCAGTTTGGCACAGGGAGGTGGCTATGGCTACACCTTC.

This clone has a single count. As DNA, the CDR3 is TGTGCCAGTAGTACACAAGGAGCAGGGAACTACGAGCAGTACTTC. Translated: CASSTQGAGNYEQYF. J is TRBJ2-7 and V is TRBV19, with a tentative D call TRBD1 (5 bases). Per the germline V gene, CDR1 is LNHDA and CDR2 is SQIVND (reference sequence). V shed 4 bases and J shed 3 bases, with 16 bases lying between them. CDR3 length equals 15 residues.

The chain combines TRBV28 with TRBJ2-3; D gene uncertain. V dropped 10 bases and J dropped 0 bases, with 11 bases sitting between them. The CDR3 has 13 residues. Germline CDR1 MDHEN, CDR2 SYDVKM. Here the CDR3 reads CANSQTSTDTQYF. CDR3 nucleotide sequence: TGTGCCAACAGCCAGACTAGCACAGATACGCAGTATTTT.

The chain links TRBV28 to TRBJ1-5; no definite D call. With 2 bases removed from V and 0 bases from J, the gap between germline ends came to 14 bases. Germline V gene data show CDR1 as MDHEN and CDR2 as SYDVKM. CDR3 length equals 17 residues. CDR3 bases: TGTGCCAGCAGTTTAAATCCAGACAACCATAGCAATCAGCCCCAGCATTTT. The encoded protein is CASSLNPDNHSNQPQHF.

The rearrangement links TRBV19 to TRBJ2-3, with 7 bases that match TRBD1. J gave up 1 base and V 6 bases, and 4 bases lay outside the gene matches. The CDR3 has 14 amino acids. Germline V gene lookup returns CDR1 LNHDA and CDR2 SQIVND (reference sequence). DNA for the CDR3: TGTGCCAGTAGACAGGGGTCGCGCACAGATACGCAGTATTTT. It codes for CASRQGSRTDTQYF.

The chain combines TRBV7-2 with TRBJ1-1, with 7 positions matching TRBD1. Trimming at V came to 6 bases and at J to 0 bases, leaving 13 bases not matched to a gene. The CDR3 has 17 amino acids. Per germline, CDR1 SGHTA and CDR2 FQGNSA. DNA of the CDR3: TGTGCCAGCAGTCCTAGAGGGGGCGGGGGCCTGAACACTGAAGCTTTCTTT. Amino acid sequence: CASSPRGGGGLNTEAFF.